The 19 T cell receptor beta chains reported below all come from one sample, sequenced in a study of T-cell memory formation after mild COVID-19 (dated by TCRdb to the early 2020s). Library preparation employed 5' RACE. The sample was run on an Illumina NovaSeq 6000. The public reads were quality trimmed at Q25 with fastp and then assembled into clones with MiXCR by TCRdb, keeping productive beta chains. Identical CDR3 protein sequences are pooled into one entry, listed with their most common genes and DNA. The sample contains under 600,000 distinct CDR3 sequences, about 20% of them found a single time. Approximately 8.4% of the sample rests with the top ten. Input material: PBMCs or a T cell subset sorted from them (not recorded which). The receptors originated from an adult woman who had mild COVID-19 (a few samples of this study predate the infection). The sample titles of this study are shuffled in the database, so cell type and time point are left out; the donor was told from shared clones.

This clonotype was detected ten times or more. The chain couples TRBV5-6 to TRBJ1-2, with TRBD1 matching over 7 bases. CDR1 and CDR2 (germline): SGHDT, YYEEEE. J was trimmed by 4 bases and V by 3 bases; bases with no gene match: 9. There are 15 residues in the CDR3. CDR3 residues: CASSWGTARAYGYTF. In DNA form, the CDR3 reads TGTGCCAGCAGCTGGGGGACAGCGCGCGCCTATGGCTACACCTTC.

This clonotype was counted many times. The V call is TRBV6-6, the J call TRBJ2-3, with D maybe TRBD2 (5 bases). The CDR3 runs to 14 residues. Germline values: CDR1 MNHNY, CDR2 SVGAGI (reference sequence). V was clipped by 10 bases and J by 0 bases, with 14 bases between them. CDR3 sequence: CATRLSLSTDTQYF. The DNA for the CDR3 is TGTGCCACCAGACTATCCTTAAGCACAGATACGCAGTATTTT.

This chain uses TRBV30 with TRBJ1-2; D is unresolved. The germline CDR1 and CDR2 sequences are GTSNPN and SVGIG (reference sequence). The V end was cut by 0 bases, the J end by 2 bases, with 7 bases between. The CDR3 extends over 13 amino acids. The CDR3 loop reads CAWSVQWNYGYTF. The DNA of the CDR3 is TGTGCCTGGAGTGTCCAGTGGAACTATGGCTACACCTTC.

The V gene is TRBV7-9, the J gene TRBJ2-2; D is unresolved. Trimming took 4 bases from V and 0 from J, leaving 12 bases between them. This CDR3 spans 16 amino acids. Germline V gene sequence: CDR1 SEHNR, CDR2 FQNEAQ (reference sequence). For the CDR3, the DNA is TGTGCCAGCAGCTCTGACCCATACGCGAACACCGGGGAGCTGTTTTTT. Its protein product is CASSSDPYANTGELFF.

This clonotype was detected only a few times. The chain recombines TRBV7-3 with TRBJ2-3; TRBD2 might be the D (6 bases). The CDR3 contains 14 residues. The V gene's germline CDR1 is SGHTA and CDR2 FQGTGA. Trimming left V 4 bases short and J 4 bases short, with 12 bases between. This chain's CDR3 is CASSSLASSDTQYF. The CDR3 nucleotides read TGTGCCAGCAGCTCTCTAGCGTCTTCAGATACGCAGTATTTT.

The chain has TRBV6-1 and TRBJ1-1; D is unclear. CDR3 length: 13 amino acids. The V gene lost 4 bases and the J gene lost 0 bases, with 6 bases spanning the gap. The germline gives CDR1 MNHNS, CDR2 SASEGT. The CDR3 spells CASSGNMNTEAFF. The CDR3 region has the DNA TGTGCCAGCAGTGGTAATATGAACACTGAAGCTTTCTTT.

The V gene is TRBV5-5, the J gene TRBJ2-5; 10 bases align to TRBD2. The J segment lost 5 bases and the V segment lost 4 bases, leaving 8 bases of the junction unmatched. This CDR3 region has 15 residues. Germline values: CDR1 SGHKS, CDR2 YYEKEE (reference sequence). CDR3 in amino acids: CASSIRAGGPETQYF. DNA of the CDR3: TGTGCCAGCAGCATAAGAGCGGGAGGGCCCGAGACCCAGTACTTC.

The chain employs TRBV5-5 and TRBJ2-7; TRBD1 is a possible D gene (7 bases). The V and J ends lost 4 bases and 4 bases respectively, with 15 bases between them. The germline CDR1 and CDR2 sequences are SGHKS and YYEKEE (reference sequence). CDR3 length: 14 residues. This chain's CDR3 is CASSHRDSGYEQYF. As DNA, the CDR3 is TGTGCCAGCAGCCACCGGGACAGCGGGTACGAGCAGTACTTC.

This clonotype was recorded a few times. This rearrangement joins TRBV5-1 to TRBJ2-7, with 8 bases lining up with TRBD1. Germline V gives CDR1 SGHRS, CDR2 YFSETQ. The CDR3 has 14 amino acids. V shed 7 bases and J 5 bases; nucleotides not matched to a gene: 11. Here the CDR3 reads CASRIQGAVDEQYF. CDR3 nucleotides: TGCGCCAGCCGTATCCAGGGGGCTGTGGACGAGCAGTACTTC.

This clonotype was counted many times. The rearrangement links TRBV5-1 to TRBJ2-5; 8 bases fit TRBD2. The ends lost 3 bases at V and 1 base at J; junction bases unmatched: 8. CDR3 size: 16 residues. Looked up from germline, CDR1 is SGHRS and CDR2 is YFSETQ. CDR3 bases: TGCGCCAGCAGCTACCCTCCGGGACTAGTCCAAGAGACCCAGTACTTC. Amino acid sequence: CASSYPPGLVQETQYF.

A few counts support this clonotype. V is TRBV7-8 and J is TRBJ2-6; maybe TRBD2 (5 bases). Germline V lookup: CDR1 SGHVS, CDR2 FQNEAQ. The CDR3 is 18 residues long. V was clipped by 5 bases and J by 1 base, with 18 bases between them. CDR3 residues: CASSGRRADGSGANVLTF. The CDR3 DNA is TGTGCCAGCAGCGGCCGGAGAGCGGACGGTTCTGGGGCCAACGTCCTGACTTTC.

V usage is TRBV3-1 and J usage is TRBJ1-2; D is perhaps TRBD1 (6 bases). The CDR3 is 15 amino acids. CDR1 and CDR2 (germline): LGHDT, YNNKEL (reference sequence). V lost 1 base and J 8 bases, leaving 17 bases between the germline ends. This CDR3 is CASSQGTGTRVGYTF. The CDR3 DNA sequence: TGTGCCAGCAGCCAAGGTACAGGGACGAGGGTCGGCTACACCTTC.

The chain combines TRBV20-1 with TRBJ2-1; D call uncertain. Trimming removed 5 bases from V and 0 bases from J, with 11 bases in between. Germline V CDR1 and CDR2: DFQATT, SNEGSKA (reference sequence). This CDR3 has 14 residues. CDR3 in DNA: TGCAGTGCTCCCCGCAGCTCCTCCTACAATGAGCAGTTCTTC. It is translated as CSAPRSSSYNEQFF.

The J gene is TRBJ2-2, the V gene TRBV6-5; D is undetermined. Germline CDR1 MNHEY, CDR2 SVGAGI. V was clipped by 2 bases and J by 0 bases, with 4 bases between them. The CDR3 is 14 amino acids. CDR3: CASSYLTNTGELFF. The CDR3, as DNA: TGTGCCAGCAGTTACCTTACGAACACCGGGGAGCTGTTTTTT.

The CDR3 sequence is CASSTTGADTEAFF. CDR3 bases: TGTGCCAGTAGTACGACAGGGGCTGACACTGAAGCTTTCTTT. The chain joins TRBV19 to TRBJ1-1; 8 bases agree with TRBD1. V shed 4 bases, J shed 3 bases, and the junction held 4 bases outside the gene matches. Germline loops: CDR1 LNHDA, CDR2 SQIVND (reference sequence). The CDR3 runs 14 residues.

The chain recombines TRBV7-9 with TRBJ1-1; D is ambiguous. Trimming removed 3 bases from V and 1 base from J, with 9 bases in between. From germline, CDR1 is SEHNR and CDR2 FQNEAQ (reference sequence). The CDR3 sequence is 14 residues long. The CDR3 sequence is CASSFPPQNTEAFF. The CDR3 DNA reads as TGTGCCAGCAGCTTCCCCCCCCAGAACACTGAAGCTTTCTTT.

This chain's CDR3 is CASSLGTGGALLDTEAFF. For the CDR3, the DNA is TGCGCCAGCAGCTTAGGGACAGGGGGCGCGCTCTTGGACACTGAAGCTTTCTTT. The J gene is TRBJ1-1, the V gene TRBV5-1; 12 nucleotides agree with TRBD1. V lost 2 bases, J lost 3 bases, and 11 bases stayed unmatched. The V gene's germline CDR1 is SGHRS and CDR2 YFSETQ. The length of the CDR3 is 18 residues.

This chain uses TRBV12-3 or TRBV12-4 with TRBJ2-1; 8 bases line up with TRBD2. V shed 2 bases and J 2 bases; nucleotides not matched to a gene: 5. CDR3 length: 16 residues. The CDR3 here is CASSLRTAGAYNEQFF. The DNA of the CDR3 is TGTGCCAGCAGTTTACGTACAGCGGGAGCCTACAATGAGCAGTTCTTC.

In this sample, this clonotype turned up once. The chain combines TRBV5-1 with TRBJ2-5; D is uncertain. Looked up from germline, CDR1 is SGHRS and CDR2 is YFSETQ. The germline V and J ends were trimmed by 3 bases and 2 bases, with 14 bases remaining between them. The length of the CDR3 is 15 residues. The DNA of the CDR3 is TGCGCCAGCAGCTACCAGCCTGACGCACAAGAGACCCAGTACTTC. It yields the protein CASSYQPDAQETQYF.